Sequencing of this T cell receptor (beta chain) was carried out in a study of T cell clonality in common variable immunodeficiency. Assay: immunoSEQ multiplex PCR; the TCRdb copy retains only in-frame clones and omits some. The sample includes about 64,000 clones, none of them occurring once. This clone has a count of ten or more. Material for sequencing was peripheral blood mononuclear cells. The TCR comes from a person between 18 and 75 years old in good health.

This CDR3 reads CASSFYSGSYIDTQYF. The part of the CDR3 DNA that was read is TGTGCCAGCAGCTTTTATAGCGGGAGTTACATAGATACG. The chain couples TRBV13 to TRBJ2-3, with 9 bases lining up with TRBD2. Sequencing ends 3 residues short of the CDR3 end; the germline J gene provides the rest. There are 16 residues in the CDR3. The trim removed 3 bases at V and 5 bases at J, leaving 9 bases unmatched. Germline CDR1 and CDR2: PRHDT and FYEKMQ (reference sequence). Full variable domain (outside the CDR3, taken from reference TRBV13 and TRBJ2-3): AAGVIQSPRHLIKEKRETATLKCYPIPRHDTVYWYQQGPGQDPQFLISFYEKMQSDKGSIPDRFSAQQFSDYHSELNMSSLELGDSALYFCASSFYSGSYIDTQYFGPGTRLTVL.